What follows describes a single TCR beta chain. Cohorts were determined from participant-reported clinical history. CDR1 and CDR2 (germline): KGHDR, SFDVKD. This CDR3 is 13 amino acids long. Between the trimmed V and J ends, which lost 4 bases and 7 bases, there was a span of 12 bases. The data originate from a study of blood T cell repertoires in COVID-19. Study-level information: From the United States, Italy and Spain came samples of acute and convalescent COVID-19.

In the authors' workflow: Counts of nucleated cells, estimated from reference gene primer amplification, were obtained. TCRdb keeps only in-frame clones here, not all; method: immunoSEQ multiplex PCR. The V and J calls and the clone size are those of that table, but D and trimming were determined from the DNA. The data show 200,000 to 250,000 clones, around 82% seen once. V is TRBV24-1 and J is TRBJ1-1, with a weak D call TRBD1 (6 bases). The receptor comes from a man aged 25-40 years with acute COVID-19. The sequencing sample was made of PBMCs or T cells enriched from blood (not recorded which). The CDR3, as DNA: TGTGCCACCAGTGACCCCCGGACAGTTGAAGCTTTCTTT. Translating gives CATSDPRTVEAFF.